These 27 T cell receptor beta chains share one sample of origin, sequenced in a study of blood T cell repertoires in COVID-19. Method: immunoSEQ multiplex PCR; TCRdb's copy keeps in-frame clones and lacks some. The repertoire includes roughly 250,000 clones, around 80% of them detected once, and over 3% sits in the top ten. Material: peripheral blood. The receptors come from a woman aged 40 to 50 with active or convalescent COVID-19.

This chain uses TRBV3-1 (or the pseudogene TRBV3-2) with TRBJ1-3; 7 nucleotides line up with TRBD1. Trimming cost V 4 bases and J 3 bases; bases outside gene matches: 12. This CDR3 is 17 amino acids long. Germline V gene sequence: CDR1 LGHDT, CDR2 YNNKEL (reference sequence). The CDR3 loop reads CASSPFGVGGSGNTIYF. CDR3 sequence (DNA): TGTGCCAGCAGCCCATTTGGGGTAGGGGGCAGTGGAAACACCATATATTTT.

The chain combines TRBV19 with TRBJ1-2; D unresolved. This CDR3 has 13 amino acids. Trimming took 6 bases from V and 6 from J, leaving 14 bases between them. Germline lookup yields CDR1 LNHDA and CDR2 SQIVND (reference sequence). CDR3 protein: CASREQSVDGYTF. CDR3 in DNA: TGTGCCAGTAGAGAACAGTCAGTCGATGGCTACACCTTC.

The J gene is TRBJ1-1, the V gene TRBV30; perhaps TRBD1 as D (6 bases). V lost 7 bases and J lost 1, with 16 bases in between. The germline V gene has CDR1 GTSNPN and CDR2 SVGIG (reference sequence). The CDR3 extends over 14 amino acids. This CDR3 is CALAGQGRNTEAFF. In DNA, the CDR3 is TGTGCCTTGGCCGGGCAGGGGAGGAACACTGAAGCTTTCTTT.

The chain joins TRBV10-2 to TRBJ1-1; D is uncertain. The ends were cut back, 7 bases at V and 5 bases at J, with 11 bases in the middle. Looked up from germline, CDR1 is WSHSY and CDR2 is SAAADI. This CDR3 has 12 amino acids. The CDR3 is CASIGLGTEAFF. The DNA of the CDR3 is TGCGCCAGCATCGGACTGGGAACTGAAGCTTTCTTT.

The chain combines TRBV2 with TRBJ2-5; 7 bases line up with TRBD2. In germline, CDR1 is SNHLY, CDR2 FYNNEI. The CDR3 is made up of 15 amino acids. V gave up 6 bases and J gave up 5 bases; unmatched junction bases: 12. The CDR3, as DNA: TGTGCCAGCAGAAAGCGGGGAACTGTTTGGGAGACCCAGTACTTC. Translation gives CASRKRGTVWETQYF.

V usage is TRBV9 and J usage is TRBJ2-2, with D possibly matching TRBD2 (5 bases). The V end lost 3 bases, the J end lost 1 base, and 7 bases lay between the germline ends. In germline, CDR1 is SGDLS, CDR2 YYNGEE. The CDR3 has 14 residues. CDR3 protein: CASSADLNTGELFF. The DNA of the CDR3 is TGTGCCAGCAGCGCGGACTTGAACACCGGGGAGCTGTTTTTT.

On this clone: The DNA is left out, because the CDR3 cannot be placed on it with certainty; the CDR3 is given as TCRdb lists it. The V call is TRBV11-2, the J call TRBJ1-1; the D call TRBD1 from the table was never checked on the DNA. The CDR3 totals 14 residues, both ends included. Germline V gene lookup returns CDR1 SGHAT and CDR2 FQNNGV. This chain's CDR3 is CASSLTTDVPEAFF.

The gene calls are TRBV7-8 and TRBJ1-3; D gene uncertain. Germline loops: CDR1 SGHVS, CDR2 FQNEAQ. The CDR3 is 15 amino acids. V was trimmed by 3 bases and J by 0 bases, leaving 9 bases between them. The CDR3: CASSFIGLSGNTIYF. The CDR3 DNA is TGTGCCAGCAGCTTCATTGGCCTCTCTGGAAACACCATATATTTT.

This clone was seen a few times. The CDR3 is CAWSPPPGLLTDTQYF. Written as DNA, the CDR3 is TGTGCCTGGAGTCCCCCCCCGGGACTACTCACAGATACGCAGTATTTT. The chain has TRBV30 and TRBJ2-3, with TRBD2 matching 7 bases. The ends lost 2 bases at V and 2 bases at J; junction bases unmatched: 10. This CDR3 spans 16 amino acids. From germline, CDR1 is GTSNPN and CDR2 SVGIG (reference sequence).

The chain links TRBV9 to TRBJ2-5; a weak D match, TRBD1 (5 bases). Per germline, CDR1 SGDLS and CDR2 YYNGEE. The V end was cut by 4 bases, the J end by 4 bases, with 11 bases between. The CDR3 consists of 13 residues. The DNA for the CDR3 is TGTGCCAGCAGCCCAGGGTGGGGAGAGACCCAGTACTTC. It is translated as CASSPGWGETQYF.

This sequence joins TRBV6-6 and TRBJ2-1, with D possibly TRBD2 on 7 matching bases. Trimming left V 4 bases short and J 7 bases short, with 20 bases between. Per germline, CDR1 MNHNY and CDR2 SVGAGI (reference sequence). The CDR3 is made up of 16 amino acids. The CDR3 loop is CASSSTKGGAGNEQFF. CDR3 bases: TGTGCCAGCAGTTCCACCAAGGGGGGGGCCGGGAATGAGCAGTTCTTC.

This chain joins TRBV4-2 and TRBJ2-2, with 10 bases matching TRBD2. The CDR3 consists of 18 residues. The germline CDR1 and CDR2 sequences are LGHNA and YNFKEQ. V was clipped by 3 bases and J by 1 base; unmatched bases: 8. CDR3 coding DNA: TGTGCCAGCAGCCAGCTAATAGCGGGGGGTCAGAACACCGGGGAGCTGTTTTTT. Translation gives CASSQLIAGGQNTGELFF.

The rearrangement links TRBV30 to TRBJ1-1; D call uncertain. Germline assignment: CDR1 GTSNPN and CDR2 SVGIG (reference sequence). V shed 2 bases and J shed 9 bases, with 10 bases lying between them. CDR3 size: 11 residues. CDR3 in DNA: TGTGCCTGGAGTTATATGAGTCAAGCTTTCTTT. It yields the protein CAWSYMSQAFF.

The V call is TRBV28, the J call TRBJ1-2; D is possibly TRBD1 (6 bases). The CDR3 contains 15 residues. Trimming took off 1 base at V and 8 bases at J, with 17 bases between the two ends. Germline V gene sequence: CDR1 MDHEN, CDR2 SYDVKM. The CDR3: CASSLSARGRIGYTF. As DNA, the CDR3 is TGTGCCAGCAGTTTATCCGCCAGGGGAAGGATAGGCTACACCTTC.

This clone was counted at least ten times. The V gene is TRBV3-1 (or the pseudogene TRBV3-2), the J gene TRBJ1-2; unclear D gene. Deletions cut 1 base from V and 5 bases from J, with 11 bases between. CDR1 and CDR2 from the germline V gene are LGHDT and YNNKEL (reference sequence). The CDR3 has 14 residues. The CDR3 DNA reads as TGTGCCAGCAGCCAAGGAGCCATCTTGTATGGCTACACCTTC. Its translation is CASSQGAILYGYTF.

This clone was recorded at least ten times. In DNA form, the CDR3 reads TGTGCCTGGGCGGGACCTACAGTTCGGGTC. Encoded protein: CAWAGPTVRV. The chain employs TRBV30 and TRBJ2-7, with a weak D call TRBD2 (6 bases). Germline V gene sequence: CDR1 GTSNPN, CDR2 SVGIG (reference sequence). The CDR3 extends over 10 amino acids.

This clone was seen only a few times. The CDR3 region has the DNA TGTGCCAGCAGTTCCAGGGTTTCGAATGGCTACACCTTC. It encodes CASSSRVSNGYTF. The chain employs TRBV3-1 (or the pseudogene TRBV3-2) and TRBJ1-2; tentative D call: TRBD1 (5 bases). From germline, CDR1 is LGHDT and CDR2 YNNKEL (reference sequence). This CDR3 spans 13 amino acids. The ends were cut back, 6 bases at V and 6 bases at J, with 14 bases in the middle.

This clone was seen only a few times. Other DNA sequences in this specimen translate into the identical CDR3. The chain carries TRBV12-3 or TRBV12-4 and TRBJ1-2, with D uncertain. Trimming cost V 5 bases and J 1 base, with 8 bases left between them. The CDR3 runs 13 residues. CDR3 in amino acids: CASSPGLNYGYTF. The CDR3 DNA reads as TGTGCCAGCAGTCCGGGTCTTAACTATGGCTACACCTTC.

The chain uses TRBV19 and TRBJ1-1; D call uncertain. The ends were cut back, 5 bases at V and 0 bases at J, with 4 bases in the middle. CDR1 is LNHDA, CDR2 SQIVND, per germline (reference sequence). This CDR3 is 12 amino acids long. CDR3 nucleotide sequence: TGTGCCAGTAGTGTCATGAACACTGAAGCTTTCTTT. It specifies CASSVMNTEAFF.

CDR3 nucleotide sequence: TGCGCCAGCAGCTTGTGGGGCGAGGTAAATACCGGCTACACCTTC. This gives the protein CASSLWGEVNTGYTF. V and J are TRBV5-1 and TRBJ1-2, with a weak D call TRBD1 (5 bases). The CDR3 loop spans 15 amino acids. Germline lookup yields CDR1 SGHRS and CDR2 YFSETQ. Trimming shortened V by 1 base and J by 8 bases, and 18 bases separated the two germline ends.

The CDR3: CASSHGRTGQANEKLFF. The CDR3 DNA is TGTGCCAGCAGCCACGGGCGAACCGGACAGGCTAATGAAAAACTGTTTTTT. The V and J genes are TRBV5-4 and TRBJ1-4; 7 nucleotides match TRBD1. This CDR3 comprises 17 residues. With 4 bases clipped from V and 3 bases from J, the junction kept 12 bases outside the gene matches. CDR1 and CDR2 from the germline V gene are SGHNT and YYREEE (reference sequence).

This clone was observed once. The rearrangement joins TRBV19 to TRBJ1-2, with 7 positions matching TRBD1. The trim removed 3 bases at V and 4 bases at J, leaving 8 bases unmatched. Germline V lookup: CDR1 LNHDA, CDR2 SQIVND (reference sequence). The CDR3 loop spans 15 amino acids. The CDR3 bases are TGTGCCAGTAGTATGGAGGGCAGGGGGAGCTATGGCTACACCTTC. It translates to CASSMEGRGSYGYTF.

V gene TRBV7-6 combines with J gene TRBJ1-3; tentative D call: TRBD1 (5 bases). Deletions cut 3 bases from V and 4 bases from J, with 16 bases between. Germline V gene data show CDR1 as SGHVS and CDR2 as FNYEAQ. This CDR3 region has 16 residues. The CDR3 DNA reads TGTGCCAGCAGCTTCGTGGAAGGGGATGGAGGAAACACCATATATTTT. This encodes CASSFVEGDGGNTIYF.

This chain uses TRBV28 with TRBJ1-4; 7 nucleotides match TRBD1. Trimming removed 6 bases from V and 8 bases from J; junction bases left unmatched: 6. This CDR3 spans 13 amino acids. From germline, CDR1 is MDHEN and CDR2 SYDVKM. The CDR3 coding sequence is TGTGCCAGCAGCCAAGGGGGCTTCGAAAAACTGTTTTTT. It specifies CASSQGGFEKLFF.

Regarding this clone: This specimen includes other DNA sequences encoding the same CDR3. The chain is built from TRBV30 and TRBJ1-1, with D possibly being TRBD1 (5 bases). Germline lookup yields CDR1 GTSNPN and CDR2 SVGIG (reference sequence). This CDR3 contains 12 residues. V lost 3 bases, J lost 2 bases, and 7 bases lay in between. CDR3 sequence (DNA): TGTGCCTGGAGAACAGGTAACACTGAAGCTTTCTTT. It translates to CAWRTGNTEAFF. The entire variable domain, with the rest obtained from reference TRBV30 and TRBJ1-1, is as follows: SQTIHQWPATLVQPVGSPLSLECTVEGTSNPNLYWYRQAAGRGLQLLFYSVGIGQISSEVPQNLSASRPQDRQFILSSKKLLLSDSGFYLCAWRTGNTEAFFGQGTRLTVV.

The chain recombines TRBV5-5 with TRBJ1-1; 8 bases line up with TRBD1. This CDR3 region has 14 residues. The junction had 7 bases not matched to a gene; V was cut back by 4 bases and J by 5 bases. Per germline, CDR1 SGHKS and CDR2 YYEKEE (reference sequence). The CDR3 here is CASSIGQGKTEAFF. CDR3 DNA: TGTGCCAGCAGCATAGGACAGGGCAAAACTGAAGCTTTCTTT.

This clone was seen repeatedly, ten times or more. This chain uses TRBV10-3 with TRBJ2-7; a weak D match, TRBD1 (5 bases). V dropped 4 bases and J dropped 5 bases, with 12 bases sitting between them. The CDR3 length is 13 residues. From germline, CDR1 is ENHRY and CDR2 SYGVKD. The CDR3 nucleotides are TGTGCCATCAGTGTGGCAGGGTTCGACGAGCAGTACTTC. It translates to CAISVAGFDEQYF.